This T cell receptor beta chain was sequenced in a study of CD8 T cells in ankylosing spondylitis. Study-wide results and caveats: A number of the motif variants had already been described in reactive arthritis synovial fluid and blood. A motif in TCR beta, a set of roughly eight highly homologous variants, appeared characteristic of ankylosing spondylitis blood. From matched ankylosing spondylitis synovial fluid, disease-linked clones were reportedly recovered at significantly enriched levels.

TCRdb re-analysed the 5' RACE reads in MiXCR, keeping a single row per CDR3 protein. The table shows about 64,000 distinct CDR3 sequences, with around 6.5% occurring only once. This clonotype has at least ten counts. Its antigen is unknown. The CDR3 runs 13 residues. Between the trimmed V and J ends, which lost 0 bases and 2 bases, there was a span of 6 bases. Per germline, CDR1 SGHRS and CDR2 YFSETQ. The gene calls are TRBV5-1 and TRBJ2-7; D remains ambiguous. This receptor was identified in a male donor with ankylosing spondylitis. Sample: synovial fluid, either unsorted or a sorted T cell fraction (not recorded which). CDR3: CASSLDGTYEQYF. The CDR3 bases are TGCGCCAGCAGCTTGGACGGAACCTACGAGCAGTACTTC.